Reported below is one TCR beta chain. V gave up 4 bases and J gave up 6 bases; unmatched junction bases: 9. The V gene's germline CDR1 is LNHNV and CDR2 YYDKDF (reference sequence). This CDR3 spans 15 amino acids. These data are taken from a study of blood T cell repertoires in COVID-19. Study-level information: PBMCs, B-cell-depleted T cells, or T cells provided the cDNA or gDNA that made up the material.

TCRdb's copy holds only in-frame clones and misses some; the assay was immunoSEQ multiplex PCR. The sample gives 60,000 to 75,000 clones, around 83% of which show up once; roughly 12% is in the top ten. This clonotype was obtained from a human donor in a cohort sampled during active COVID-19. The sequencing input was peripheral blood. The genes are TRBV15 and TRBJ1-2; 9 bases fit TRBD1. This CDR3 reads CATSKDTGGRNGYTF. CDR3 nucleotides: TGTGCCACCAGCAAAGATACAGGGGGCAGGAATGGCTACACCTTC.